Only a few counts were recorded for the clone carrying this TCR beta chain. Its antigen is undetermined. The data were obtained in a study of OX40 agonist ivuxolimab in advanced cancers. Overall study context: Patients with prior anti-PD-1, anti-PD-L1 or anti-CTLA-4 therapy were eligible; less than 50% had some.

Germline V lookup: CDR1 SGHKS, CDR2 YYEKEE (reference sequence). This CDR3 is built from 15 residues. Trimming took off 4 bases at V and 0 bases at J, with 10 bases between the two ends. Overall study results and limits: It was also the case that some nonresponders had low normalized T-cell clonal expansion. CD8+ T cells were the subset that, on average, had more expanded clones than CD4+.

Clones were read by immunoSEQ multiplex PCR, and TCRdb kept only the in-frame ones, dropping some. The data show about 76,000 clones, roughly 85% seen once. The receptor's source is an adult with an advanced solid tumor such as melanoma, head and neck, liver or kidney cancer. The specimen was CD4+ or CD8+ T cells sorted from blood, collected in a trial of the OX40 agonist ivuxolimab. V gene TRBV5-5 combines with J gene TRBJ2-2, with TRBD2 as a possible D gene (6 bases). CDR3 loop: CASSGGVANTGELFF. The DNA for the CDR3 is TGTGCCAGCAGCGGAGGGGTGGCGAACACCGGGGAGCTGTTTTTT.